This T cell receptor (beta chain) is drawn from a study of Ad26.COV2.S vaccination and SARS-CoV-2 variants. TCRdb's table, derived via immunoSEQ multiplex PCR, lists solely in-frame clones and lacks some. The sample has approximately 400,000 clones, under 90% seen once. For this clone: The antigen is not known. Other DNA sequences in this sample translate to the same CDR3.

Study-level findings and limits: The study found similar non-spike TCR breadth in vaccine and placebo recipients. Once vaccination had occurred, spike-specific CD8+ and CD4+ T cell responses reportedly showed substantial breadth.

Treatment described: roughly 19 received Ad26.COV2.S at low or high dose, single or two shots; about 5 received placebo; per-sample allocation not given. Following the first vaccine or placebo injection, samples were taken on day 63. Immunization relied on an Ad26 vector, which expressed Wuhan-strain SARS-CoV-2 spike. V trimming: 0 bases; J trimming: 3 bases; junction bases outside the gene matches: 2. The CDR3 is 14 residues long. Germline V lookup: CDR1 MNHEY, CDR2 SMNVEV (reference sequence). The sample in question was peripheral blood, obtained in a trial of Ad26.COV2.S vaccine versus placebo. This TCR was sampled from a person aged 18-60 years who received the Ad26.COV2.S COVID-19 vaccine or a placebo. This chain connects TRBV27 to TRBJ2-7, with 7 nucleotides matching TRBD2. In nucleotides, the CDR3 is TGTGCCAGCAGTTTATCGGGAGGGAGCTACGAGCAGTACTTC. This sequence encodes CASSLSGGSYEQYF.